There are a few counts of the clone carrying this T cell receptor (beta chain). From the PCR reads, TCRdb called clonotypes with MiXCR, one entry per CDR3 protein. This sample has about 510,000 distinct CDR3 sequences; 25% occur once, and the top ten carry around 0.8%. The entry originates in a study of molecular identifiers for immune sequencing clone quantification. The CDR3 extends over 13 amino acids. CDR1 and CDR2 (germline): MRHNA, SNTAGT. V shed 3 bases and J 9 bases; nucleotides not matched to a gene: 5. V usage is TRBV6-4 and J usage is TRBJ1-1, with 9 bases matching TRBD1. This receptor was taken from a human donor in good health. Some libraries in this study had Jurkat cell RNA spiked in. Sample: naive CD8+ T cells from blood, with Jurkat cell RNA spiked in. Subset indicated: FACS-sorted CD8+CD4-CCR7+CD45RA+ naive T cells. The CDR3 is CASSEGTGLQAFF. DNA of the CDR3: TGTGCCAGCAGTGAAGGGACAGGGCTCCAAGCTTTCTTT.